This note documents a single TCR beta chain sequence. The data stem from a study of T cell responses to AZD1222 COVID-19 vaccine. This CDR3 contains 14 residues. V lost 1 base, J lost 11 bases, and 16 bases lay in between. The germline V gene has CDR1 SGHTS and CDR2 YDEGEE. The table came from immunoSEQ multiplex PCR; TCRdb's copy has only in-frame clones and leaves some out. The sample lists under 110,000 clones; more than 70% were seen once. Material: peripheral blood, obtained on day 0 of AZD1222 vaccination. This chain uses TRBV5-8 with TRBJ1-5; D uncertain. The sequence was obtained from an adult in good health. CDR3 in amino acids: CASSLHGSLGSQHF. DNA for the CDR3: TGTGCCAGCAGCTTGCACGGGTCGTTAGGGTCCCAGCATTTT.